This T cell receptor beta chain emerged from a study of regulatory T cells in long-lasting Graves disease. Notes on the study in general: Persistent Graves' patients showed less TCR diversity than newly diagnosed patients showed.

This clonotype was seen at least ten times. Its antigen is unknown. Germline CDR1 ENHRY, CDR2 SYGVKD. V was clipped by 3 bases and J by 3 bases; unmatched bases: 7. This CDR3 has 15 residues. Arm-PCR with iRepertoire HTBI primers amplified the CDR3 regions for these TCR beta libraries. Original methodology: Detected in the samples were about 58 TRBV and 15 or so TRBJ segments. TCRdb recomputed calls from the multiplex PCR reads with MiXCR, one row per CDR3 protein. The authors' filters were not applied to this entry. The sample has a few hundred thousand distinct CDR3 sequences; approximately 25% are singletons. Time point denoted: persistent/refractory GD, antithyroid drugs over 5 years with positive TRAb. Generation of the TCR library employed RNA extracted from PBMCs. A volume of approximately 9.8 milliliters of peripheral blood was collected in EDTA tubes.

This sequence was found in a woman aged 40 to 49 with Graves disease. Sequencing was performed on peripheral blood mononuclear cells (PBMCs), taken when the disease was refractory, from a patient treated with antithyroid drugs. This chain uses TRBV10-3 with TRBJ2-7, with 8 bases matching TRBD2. As DNA, the CDR3 is TGTGCCATCAGTGAACGGGAGGGGATTGGCTACGAGCAGTACTTC. It yields the protein CAISEREGIGYEQYF.